These 29 T cell receptor beta chains were sequenced from one sample in a study of control samples from healthy donors and cancer patients. The assay was immunoSEQ multiplex PCR, and TCRdb's table has in-frame clones only and misses some. In the table there are a few hundred thousand clones, approximately 90% of which are singletons. The specimen sequenced was PBMCs. All receptors come from a man aged 40-49 years with head and neck cancer.

V gene TRBV5-6 combines with J gene TRBJ1-5; 10 nucleotides line up with TRBD1. This CDR3 has 16 residues. Trimming cost V 3 bases and J 2 bases; bases outside gene matches: 5. Germline assignment: CDR1 SGHDT and CDR2 YYEEEE. CDR3 loop: CASSSGTGDGNQPQHF. DNA for the CDR3: TGTGCCAGCAGCTCCGGGACAGGGGATGGCAATCAGCCCCAGCATTTT.

The chain is built from TRBV5-6 and TRBJ2-7, with 7 positions matching TRBD2. Germline V lookup: CDR1 SGHDT, CDR2 YYEEEE. With 2 bases clipped from V and 3 bases from J, the junction kept 11 bases outside the gene matches. CDR3 length equals 16 residues. The CDR3 nucleotides are TGTGCCAGCAGCTTTTTAGACGCGGGAGCCCTCTACGAGCAGTACTTC. Amino acids: CASSFLDAGALYEQYF.

The gene calls are TRBV30 and TRBJ2-3; 10 nucleotides agree with TRBD2. Trimming cost V 3 bases and J 4 bases; bases outside gene matches: 10. The germline V gene encodes CDR1 GTSNPN and CDR2 SVGIG (reference sequence). The CDR3 has 16 amino acids. This chain's CDR3 is CAWRQSGRAWADTQYF. DNA of the CDR3: TGTGCCTGGAGGCAGAGCGGGAGGGCCTGGGCAGATACGCAGTATTTT.

The chain is built from TRBV5-6 and TRBJ2-2; D possibly corresponds to TRBD2 (6 bases). CDR1 is SGHDT, CDR2 YYEEEE, per germline. The CDR3 loop spans 17 amino acids. With 0 bases removed from V and 0 bases from J, the gap between germline ends came to 12 bases. This CDR3 reads CASSLDYGTSNTGELFF. As DNA, the CDR3 is TGTGCCAGCAGCTTGGACTACGGGACTTCGAACACCGGGGAGCTGTTTTTT. The full variable domain, rest sourced from reference TRBV5-6 and TRBJ2-2, is DAGVTQSPTHLIKTRGQQVTLRCSPKSGHDTVSWYQQALGQGPQFIFQYYEEEERQRGNFPDRFSGHQFPNYSSELNVNALLLGDSALYLCASSLDYGTSNTGELFFGEGSRLTVL.

The rearrangement joins TRBV9 to TRBJ1-4; TRBD1 might be the D (6 bases). Between the trimmed V and J ends, which lost 0 bases and 10 bases, there was a span of 16 bases. This CDR3 comprises 15 residues. Germline V gene sequence: CDR1 SGDLS, CDR2 YYNGEE. CDR3 bases: TGTGCCAGCAGCGTAGCTGGGACACTGGACGGAAAACTGTTTTTT. Its translation is CASSVAGTLDGKLFF.

This sequence joins TRBV27 and TRBJ1-3, with D perhaps TRBD1 (5 bases). Germline V CDR1 and CDR2: MNHEY, SMNVEV (reference sequence). V was pared by 0 bases and J by 0 bases, with 12 bases between. The CDR3 totals 17 residues. CDR3 loop: CASSLSWGDGSGNTIYF. CDR3 sequence (DNA): TGTGCCAGCAGTTTATCGTGGGGGGACGGCTCTGGAAACACCATATATTTT.

V gene TRBV27 combines with J gene TRBJ2-7; D gene unclear. The CDR3 is made up of 15 amino acids. CDR1 and CDR2 from the germline V gene are MNHEY and SMNVEV (reference sequence). The V gene lost 5 bases and the J gene lost 3 bases, with 17 bases spanning the gap. The CDR3 here is CASSPQASWLYEQYF. CDR3 in DNA: TGTGCCAGCAGTCCGCAAGCCTCCTGGCTCTACGAGCAGTACTTC.

The rearrangement uses TRBV18 and TRBJ2-3; D is perhaps TRBD1 (7 bases). Germline lookup yields CDR1 KGHSH and CDR2 LQKENI. The V gene lost 2 bases and the J gene lost 10 bases, with 22 bases spanning the gap. The CDR3 spans 16 residues. The CDR3 reads CASSPAGQPHRRPQYF. CDR3 in DNA: TGTGCCAGCTCACCAGCGGGACAGCCACACAGGAGGCCGCAGTATTTT.

The gene calls are TRBV5-8 and TRBJ2-7; D possibly corresponds to TRBD1 (6 bases). Trimming took 0 bases from V and 3 from J, leaving 16 bases between them. CDR3 length: 16 residues. CDR1 is SGHTS, CDR2 YDEGEE, per germline. The CDR3 is CASSLAGAGDRYEQYF. In DNA form, the CDR3 reads TGTGCCAGCAGCTTGGCCGGGGCAGGGGACCGCTACGAGCAGTACTTC.

The CDR3 DNA is TGTGCCAGCAGTCCGGGACAGGGGAAAAACATTCAGTACTTC. Its translation: CASSPGQGKNIQYF. The rearrangement links TRBV2 to TRBJ2-4; TRBD1 matches at 10 bases. The CDR3 is 14 residues long. Germline values: CDR1 SNHLY, CDR2 FYNNEI. After removal of 5 bases from V and 4 bases from J, the junction contained 2 bases not matched to a gene. Using reference TRBV2 and TRBJ2-4 for the parts outside the CDR3, the full variable domain is EPEVTQTPSHQVTQMGQEVILRCVPISNHLYFYWYRQILGQKVEFLVSFYNNEISEKSEIFDDQFSVERPDGSNFTLKIRSTKLEDSAMYFCASSPGQGKNIQYFGAGTRLSVL.

The chain couples TRBV7-8 to TRBJ1-1; D possibly corresponds to TRBD1 (6 bases). The germline V and J ends were trimmed by 5 bases and 0 bases, with 13 bases remaining between them. Germline CDR1 reads SGHVS; CDR2 reads FQNEAQ. The CDR3 length is 15 residues. CDR3 sequence reads: CASSLRQDLNTEAFF. The CDR3 DNA reads TGTGCCAGCAGCCTCCGACAGGATTTGAACACTGAAGCTTTCTTT.

The V call is TRBV5-4, the J call TRBJ2-3; D perhaps matches TRBD2 (5 bases). In germline, CDR1 is SGHNT, CDR2 YYREEE (reference sequence). The CDR3 has 13 amino acids. V lost 10 bases and J 3 bases, leaving 15 bases between the germline ends. CDR3 loop: CAPGLAATDTQYF. Here the CDR3 DNA reads TGTGCCCCTGGGCTAGCTGCGACAGATACGCAGTATTTT.

There are a few counts of this clone. The chain recombines TRBV7-9 with TRBJ1-6; D remains ambiguous. Germline CDR1 and CDR2: SEHNR and FQNEAQ (reference sequence). The CDR3 is 16 amino acids. V was trimmed by 0 bases and J by 0 bases, leaving 6 bases between them. CDR3 loop: CASSLAGTSYNSPLHF. DNA of the CDR3: TGTGCCAGCAGCTTAGCAGGCACCTCCTATAATTCACCCCTCCACTTT. Together with reference TRBV7-9 and TRBJ1-6, the CDR3 gives the full variable domain: DTGVSQNPRHKITKRGQNVTFRCDPISEHNRLYWYRQTLGQGPEFLTYFQNEAQLEKSRLLSDRFSAERPKGSFSTLEIQRTEQGDSAMYLCASSLAGTSYNSPLHFGNGTRLTVT.

This clone has just one count. The chain is built from TRBV7-9 and TRBJ2-2; TRBD2 might be the D (6 bases). Germline V gene lookup returns CDR1 SEHNR and CDR2 FQNEAQ (reference sequence). The CDR3 runs 15 residues. Trimming pared 3 bases from V and 4 bases from J, leaving 12 bases between. CDR3 coding DNA: TGTGCCAGCAGCTTCCTGGGGGGAATCACCGGGGAGCTGTTTTTT. As protein: CASSFLGGITGELFF.

This chain links TRBV25-1 with TRBJ1-1; 8 bases are shared with TRBD1. The CDR3 is 15 residues long. The V and J ends lost 3 bases and 6 bases, in that order; junction bases with no gene match: 9. From germline, CDR1 is MGHDK and CDR2 SYGVNS. In nucleotides, the CDR3 is TGTGCCAGCAGTGACCTCCGGGACAGGAGATCTGAAGCTTTCTTT. Protein sequence: CASSDLRDRRSEAFF.

This clone was counted a single time. The V gene is TRBV6-1, the J gene TRBJ1-3; TRBD1 might be the D (6 bases). CDR1 and CDR2 (germline): MNHNS, SASEGT. V gave up 1 base and J gave up 7 bases, with 20 bases separating them. This CDR3 contains 17 residues. The CDR3 DNA reads as TGTGCCAGCAGTGAAGTCACCGGAGGCAGGGGAGGCAACACCATATATTTT. It codes for CASSEVTGGRGGNTIYF.

The CDR3 protein is CASSTTGQGVQPQHF. CDR3 coding DNA: TGTGCCAGCAGCACGACGGGACAGGGCGTTCAGCCCCAGCATTTT. The rearrangement uses TRBV5-6 and TRBJ1-5; 9 bases are a match to TRBD1. The CDR3 is 15 amino acids. Germline lookup yields CDR1 SGHDT and CDR2 YYEEEE. Germline trimming cut 4 bases from V and 6 bases from J; bases unmatched to any gene: 8.

This clone was recorded once. This chain uses TRBV7-2 with TRBJ2-3, with D maybe TRBD2 (7 bases). V was trimmed by 1 base and J by 4 bases, leaving 15 bases between them. The CDR3 length is 16 residues. Germline CDR1 and CDR2: SGHTA and FQGNSA. The CDR3 loop is CASSLVSTRGPDTQYF. In DNA, the CDR3 is TGTGCCAGCAGCTTAGTTAGTACGCGGGGGCCAGATACGCAGTATTTT.

About this clone: The same CDR3 can be traced to other DNA sequences in this sample. V usage is TRBV18 and J usage is TRBJ1-1; 8 bases map to TRBD1. This CDR3 is 14 amino acids long. V was pared by 6 bases and J by 4 bases, with 7 bases of the junction left unmatched. The germline gives CDR1 KGHSH, CDR2 LQKENI. The CDR3 here is CASSLDRGGTEAFF. The CDR3 DNA is TGTGCCAGCTCGCTCGACAGGGGTGGCACTGAAGCTTTCTTT.

The chain combines TRBV10-3 with TRBJ1-1, with D hard to call. Trimming took 3 bases from V and 1 from J, leaving 3 bases between them. The germline gives CDR1 ENHRY, CDR2 SYGVKD. CDR3 length equals 12 residues. Here the CDR3 reads CAISERNTEAFF. CDR3 DNA sequence: TGTGCCATCAGTGAAAGGAACACTGAAGCTTTCTTT.

The chain uses TRBV19 and TRBJ1-2; tentative D call: TRBD1 (6 bases). CDR3 length: 16 amino acids. Germline V CDR1 and CDR2: LNHDA, SQIVND (reference sequence). V was clipped by 4 bases and J by 2 bases, with 17 bases between them. The CDR3 DNA is TGTGCCAGTAGTACTCCATTCTCAGGGGTAAACTATGGCTACACCTTC. This codes for CASSTPFSGVNYGYTF.

This chain uses TRBV28 with TRBJ2-7; no firm D call. Per germline, CDR1 MDHEN and CDR2 SYDVKM. The CDR3 runs to 16 residues. V shed 3 bases and J shed 1 base, with 16 bases lying between them. In DNA form, the CDR3 reads TGTGCCAGCAGTTTGTTGGGTCTCTCCGAATCCTACGAGCAGTACTTC. Translated, it gives CASSLLGLSESYEQYF.

The CDR3 nucleotides are TGTGCCAGCAGCCCTGGACGCATCGGGGAGCTGTTTTTT. Residues: CASSPGRIGELFF. The chain couples TRBV11-3 to TRBJ2-2, with D unresolved. In germline, CDR1 is SGHNT, CDR2 YENEEA. The V end lost 5 bases, the J end lost 7 bases, and 11 bases lay between the germline ends. This CDR3 is 13 amino acids long.

CDR3 loop: CASSLPANSDTQYF. The DNA for the CDR3 is TGTGCCAGCAGCCTCCCGGCAAATTCAGATACGCAGTATTTT. V is TRBV6-2 or TRBV6-3 and J is TRBJ2-3; D gene uncertain. CDR1 MNHEY and CDR2 SVGEGT come from the germline V gene. The germline V and J ends were trimmed by 6 bases and 4 bases, with 14 bases remaining between them. The CDR3 sequence is 14 residues long.

This CDR3 reads CASSSPDRVGEKLFF. CDR3 DNA sequence: TGTGCCAGCAGCTCCCCCGACAGGGTGGGTGAAAAACTGTTTTTT. This chain links TRBV7-3 with TRBJ1-4; 7 positions match TRBD1. The CDR3 loop spans 15 amino acids. With V trimmed by 4 bases and J by 7 bases, 9 bases remained unmatched. The germline V gene has CDR1 SGHTA and CDR2 FQGTGA. Full variable domain (outside the CDR3, taken from reference TRBV7-3 and TRBJ1-4): GAGVSQTPSNKVTEKGKYVELRCDPISGHTALYWYRQSLGQGPEFLIYFQGTGAADDSGLPNDRFFAVRPEGSVSTLKIQRTERGDSAVYLCASSSPDRVGEKLFFGSGTQLSVL.

This clone was seen a handful of times. Here the CDR3 DNA reads TGTGCCAGCAGCCCCCGAATTGATGGGGCAGATACGCAGTATTTT. It encodes CASSPRIDGADTQYF. The V and J genes are TRBV7-3 and TRBJ2-3; D gene ambiguous. CDR3 length: 15 residues. CDR1 SGHTA and CDR2 FQGTGA come from the germline V gene. Trimming cost V 5 bases and J 4 bases, with 16 bases left between them.

This chain links TRBV6-4 with TRBJ2-1; the match to TRBD2 covers 7 bases. CDR1 is MRHNA and CDR2 is SNTAGT in the germline V gene. The CDR3 is 15 amino acids. Unmatched junction bases numbered 5, after V lost 6 bases and J lost 0 bases. In DNA, the CDR3 is TGTGCCAGCAGCTCCAGCGGGAACTCCTACAATGAGCAGTTCTTC. It translates to CASSSSGNSYNEQFF.

The chain combines TRBV28 with TRBJ1-3, with D hard to call. Germline V gene lookup returns CDR1 MDHEN and CDR2 SYDVKM. The CDR3 is 12 amino acids. The V end was cut by 6 bases, the J end by 7 bases, with 10 bases between. The CDR3 nucleotides read TGTGCCAGCAGCCTTTTAAGGAACACCATATATTTT. Protein product: CASSLLRNTIYF.

The DNA for the CDR3 is TGCGCCAGCAGTGAGTCGGGGGCGCCGGACACAGATACGCAGTATTTT. Its translation: CASSESGAPDTDTQYF. V is TRBV10-1 and J is TRBJ2-3; perhaps TRBD1 as D (6 bases). The V end was cut by 0 bases, the J end by 2 bases, with 12 bases between. This CDR3 is built from 16 residues. CDR1 and CDR2 (germline): WNHNN, SYGVQD (reference sequence).